These 11 T cell receptor beta chains came from one sample sequenced in a study of cytomegalovirus exposure and HLA in healthy donors. PCR involved 60 Vbeta and 13 Jbeta primers. The protocol was immunoSEQ multiplex PCR, while the TCRdb copy is restricted to in-frame clones and leaves out a portion. The sample carries about 190,000 clones, approximately 87% recorded once. The sample taken for sequencing was PBMCs. The receptors derive from a man aged 25 to 45 in good health and CMV-seronegative.

The rearrangement joins TRBV18 to TRBJ1-4; 10 bases map to TRBD1. V shed 3 bases and J 8 bases; nucleotides not matched to a gene: 0. Germline V CDR1 and CDR2: KGHSH, LQKENI. The CDR3 is 13 amino acids. CDR3 residues: CASSPGQGEKLFF. CDR3 nucleotides: TGTGCCAGCTCACCGGGACAGGGGGAAAAACTGTTTTTT.

The chain combines TRBV19 with TRBJ2-1, with 9 bases lining up with TRBD2. V dropped 3 bases and J dropped 4; count of bases not matched to a gene: 7. Germline CDR1 and CDR2: LNHDA and SQIVND (reference sequence). This CDR3 spans 16 amino acids. The CDR3 bases are TGTGCCAGTAGTATCTCTCTAGCGGGAAAGTACAATGAGCAGTTCTTC. Translation: CASSISLAGKYNEQFF. Looking up the rest from reference TRBV19 and TRBJ2-1 gives the full variable domain: DGGITQSPKYLFRKEGQNVTLSCEQNLNHDAMYWYRQDPGQGLRLIYYSQIVNDFQKGDIAEGYSVSREKKESFPLTVTSAQKNPTAFYLCASSISLAGKYNEQFFGPGTRLTVL.

The chain has TRBV6-4 and TRBJ1-6; D is ambiguous. CDR3 length: 15 residues. Germline V lookup: CDR1 MRHNA, CDR2 SNTAGT. The V and J ends lost 4 bases and 3 bases respectively, with 10 bases between them. The CDR3 reads CASSVPRRYNSPLHF. The CDR3 DNA reads as TGTGCCAGCAGTGTCCCCAGGCGCTATAATTCACCCCTCCACTTT.

V and J are TRBV25-1 and TRBJ2-3; 11 bases fit TRBD2. Germline trimming cut 4 bases from V and 2 bases from J; bases unmatched to any gene: 5. This CDR3 has 16 amino acids. In germline, CDR1 is MGHDK, CDR2 SYGVNS. In nucleotides, the CDR3 is TGTGCCAGCAGTGCCGGACTAGCGGGTACCACAGATACGCAGTATTTT. Amino acid sequence: CASSAGLAGTTDTQYF.

The V call is TRBV27, the J call TRBJ2-2; tentative D call: TRBD1 (5 bases). This CDR3 region has 13 residues. Germline V gene sequence: CDR1 MNHEY, CDR2 SMNVEV (reference sequence). Trimming took off 6 bases at V and 1 base at J, with 6 bases between the two ends. The DNA for the CDR3 is TGTGCCAGCAGCACAGGGAACACCGGGGAGCTGTTTTTT. Protein sequence: CASSTGNTGELFF.

The chain combines TRBV7-2 with TRBJ2-3, with D perhaps matching TRBD1 (5 bases). The length of the CDR3 is 15 residues. Trimming took off 2 bases at V and 2 bases at J, with 11 bases between the two ends. Germline lookup yields CDR1 SGHTA and CDR2 FQGNSA. CDR3 protein: CASSLSVTDTDTQYF. The CDR3 DNA reads TGTGCCAGCAGCTTATCGGTGACAGACACAGATACGCAGTATTTT.

CDR3 region: CASSKWKREDCVGSYEQYF. The CDR3, as DNA: TGTGCCAGCAGCAAATGGAAGCGGGAGGACTGTGTGGGGTCCTACGAGCAGTACTTC. V is TRBV21-1 and J is TRBJ2-7; the table assigns TRBD2, which was not confirmed against the DNA. TRBV21-1 is flagged as a pseudogene. The CDR3 extends over 19 amino acids.

This clone appeared once. CDR3 bases: TGCGCCAGCAGCCAGAATTGGGACAGGGGGCGTGATACGCAGTATTTT. Protein sequence: CASSQNWDRGRDTQYF. The chain has TRBV4-1 and TRBJ2-3; 12 nucleotides match TRBD1. The CDR3 covers 16 residues. Germline assignment: CDR1 MGHRA and CDR2 YSYEKL. Trimming took 3 bases from V and 6 from J; bases not matched to a gene: 7.

This clone was seen only a few times. The chain joins TRBV30 to TRBJ1-2; D remains unclear. Trimming stripped 4 bases from V and 8 bases from J, with 20 bases between. Germline V gene data show CDR1 as GTSNPN and CDR2 as SVGIG (reference sequence). The length of the CDR3 is 14 residues. The CDR3 sequence: CAWMFGTDKKGYTF. The CDR3 coding sequence is TGTGCCTGGATGTTTGGCACCGACAAGAAGGGCTACACCTTC.

The chain joins TRBV14 to TRBJ2-2; TRBD2 is a possible D gene (6 bases). Between the trimmed V and J ends, which lost 0 bases and 5 bases, there was a span of 13 bases. CDR3 length: 16 residues. Germline-derived CDR1 and CDR2 are SGHDN and FVKESK. The CDR3 is CASSQDGGVGTGELFF. In DNA form, the CDR3 reads TGTGCCAGCAGCCAAGATGGAGGGGTGGGGACCGGGGAGCTGTTTTTT. The whole variable domain, remainder taken from reference TRBV14 and TRBJ2-2, is EAGVTQFPSHSVIEKGQTVTLRCDPISGHDNLYWYRRVMGKEIKFLLHFVKESKQDESGMPNNRFLAERTGGTYSTLKVQPAELEDSGVYFCASSQDGGVGTGELFFGEGSRLTVL.

The CDR3 reads CASSLFLASGETQYF. In nucleotides, the CDR3 is TGCGCCAGCAGCTTATTTCTCGCTAGCGGGGAGACCCAGTACTTC. The J gene is TRBJ2-5, the V gene TRBV5-1, with 8 bases matching TRBD2. The CDR3 contains 15 residues. V gave up 2 bases and J gave up 5 bases; unmatched junction bases: 8. Germline loops: CDR1 SGHRS, CDR2 YFSETQ.